This TCR beta chain was captured in a study of identical twins. Study-wide findings and caveats: Findings came from cross-sectional statistics, without long-term follow-up of donors.

cDNA carried unique molecular identifiers, and a universal primer site was added by template switching. TCRdb recomputed calls from the 5' RACE reads with MiXCR, one row per CDR3 protein. The profile shows roughly 720,000 distinct CDR3 sequences, roughly 18% of them singletons. This clonotype was seen a few times. Its antigen is undetermined. The V end lost 2 bases, the J end lost 4 bases, and 19 bases lay between the germline ends. From germline, CDR1 is MNHEY and CDR2 SMNVEV (reference sequence). CDR3 size: 17 residues. This sample also belongs to another study, concerning T cells expressing NK-cell markers. As reported in that work: Dominant NKG2C+ clonotypes accounted for about 1.0-8% of CD8+ T cells in about six donors.

The material sequenced was PBMCs. The chain carries TRBV27 and TRBJ2-3; D perhaps matches TRBD2 (6 bases). The TCR comes from a woman aged 18-30 years in good health. The CDR3 DNA reads as TGTGCCAGCAGTTTAATTGGCGGGATACTGGGGGCAGATACGCAGTATTTT. Translation gives CASSLIGGILGADTQYF.